Presented here are 29 T cell receptor beta chains from one specimen sequenced in a study of cytomegalovirus exposure and HLA in healthy donors (dated 2017 in TCRdb). The library was prepared using the immunoSEQ multiplex PCR assay. The immuneACCESS repertoire file appears here via TCRdb, limited to in-frame rearrangements. These files lack a portion of the clones; in checked studies, under half of the deficit traces to unresolved V genes, and the cause of the others is not known. Counted in this sample were around 160,000 clones; around 90% of them appeared once. The top ten constitute about 3% of the sample. The sample was PBMCs. These receptors were obtained from a man in his late teens or twenties in good health and CMV-seronegative.

The chain employs TRBV30 and TRBJ1-2; 7 bases are a match to TRBD1. The V segment lost 6 bases and the J segment 7 bases; nucleotides outside the gene matches: 17. Germline lookup yields CDR1 GTSNPN and CDR2 SVGIG (reference sequence). This CDR3 is built from 15 residues. DNA of the CDR3: TGTGCCTGCCCAGGGGGTGGCAGGGGGGACCGTGGCTACACCTTC. It specifies CACPGGGRGDRGYTF. The full variable domain, in which reference TRBV30 and TRBJ1-2 provide the parts outside the CDR3, is SQTIHQWPATLVQPVGSPLSLECTVEGTSNPNLYWYRQAAGRGLQLLFYSVGIGQISSEVPQNLSASRPQDRQFILSSKKLLLSDSGFYLCACPGGGRGDRGYTFGSGTRLTVV.

A note on this clone: Since a much larger clone is just one base distant, this may be a read error. The chain uses TRBV6-4 and TRBJ2-1, with 9 bases fitting TRBD2. The V and J ends lost 4 bases and 0 bases, in that order; junction bases with no gene match: 1. From germline, CDR1 is MRHNA and CDR2 SNTAGT. This CDR3 comprises 15 residues. CDR3 residues: CASSVLAGSYNEQFF. DNA for the CDR3: TGTGCCAGCAGTGTACTAGCGGGCTCCTACAATGAGCAGTTCTTC.

This clone was counted a single time. The gene calls are TRBV19 and TRBJ1-1; D is unresolved. V lost 11 bases to trimming and J lost 4 bases, with 14 bases between them. The CDR3 runs to 12 residues. Germline V gene data show CDR1 as LNHDA and CDR2 as SQIVND (reference sequence). The DNA of the CDR3 is TGTGCCGCCGGGAAGGGCCCCACTGAAGCTTTCTTT. Protein: CAAGKGPTEAFF.

V gene TRBV2 combines with J gene TRBJ2-7, with no clear D. The V gene lost 7 bases and the J gene lost 3 bases, with 10 bases spanning the gap. CDR3 length equals 12 residues. Per germline, CDR1 SNHLY and CDR2 FYNNEI. In DNA, the CDR3 is TGTGCCAGCACCAGTTCCCTCTACGAGCAGTACTTC. It yields the protein CASTSSLYEQYF.

The chain recombines TRBV19 with TRBJ1-4; 7 nucleotides line up with TRBD1. Germline V lookup: CDR1 LNHDA, CDR2 SQIVND (reference sequence). The CDR3 totals 15 residues. The V and J ends lost 5 bases and 5 bases, in that order; junction bases with no gene match: 8. The CDR3 loop is CASSSPGQKNEKLFF. CDR3 DNA: TGTGCCAGTAGTTCTCCGGGACAGAAGAATGAAAAACTGTTTTTT.

This rearrangement joins TRBV7-9 to TRBJ1-1; maybe TRBD1 (6 bases). Trimming took off 3 bases at V and 1 base at J, with 9 bases between the two ends. Germline V gene sequence: CDR1 SEHNR, CDR2 FQNEAQ (reference sequence). CDR3 length: 14 residues. DNA for the CDR3: TGTGCCAGCAGCTTCATACAGGGGAACACTGAAGCTTTCTTT. Its protein is CASSFIQGNTEAFF.

The chain links TRBV27 to TRBJ1-2; D uncertain. Trimming cost V 0 bases and J 12 bases, with 26 bases left between them. Germline V gene sequence: CDR1 MNHEY, CDR2 SMNVEV (reference sequence). This CDR3 is built from 17 residues. The CDR3 loop is CASSLSAAAATPYGHTF. DNA for the CDR3: TGTGCCAGCAGTTTATCCGCCGCGGCAGCCACCCCGTACGGCCACACCTTC.

The chain is built from TRBV27 and TRBJ2-7; weak D call: TRBD1 (5 bases). The CDR3 length is 13 residues. Germline lookup yields CDR1 MNHEY and CDR2 SMNVEV (reference sequence). V was clipped by 3 bases and J by 5 bases, with 11 bases between them. CDR3 loop: CASSLQGANEQYF. The CDR3, as DNA: TGTGCCAGCAGTTTGCAGGGTGCTAACGAGCAGTACTTC.

This rearrangement joins TRBV4-1 to TRBJ2-5, with D possibly being TRBD2 (6 bases). Trimming removed 4 bases at V and 4 bases at J, with 19 bases between. CDR3 size: 16 residues. The germline gives CDR1 MGHRA, CDR2 YSYEKL. CDR3 DNA sequence: TGCGCCAGCAGCCTACACGGGAGATTAACCACAGAGACCCAGTACTTC. Residues: CASSLHGRLTTETQYF.

A word on this clone: Different DNA sequences within this sample yield the same CDR3. The genes are TRBV15 and TRBJ2-7, with 8 bases fitting TRBD1. V was pared by 0 bases and J by 2 bases, with 3 bases of the junction left unmatched. Germline assignment: CDR1 LNHNV and CDR2 YYDKDF (reference sequence). The CDR3 sequence is 15 residues long. CDR3 amino acids: CATSRDRGRPYEQYV. For the CDR3, the DNA is TGTGCCACCAGCAGAGACAGGGGGCGTCCCTACGAGCAGTACGTC.

The chain combines TRBV6-6 with TRBJ1-1; possible D gene TRBD1, 6 bases. Germline V gene data show CDR1 as MNHNY and CDR2 as SVGAGI (reference sequence). V shed 5 bases and J shed 7 bases, with 14 bases lying between them. The CDR3 runs 13 residues. Here the CDR3 DNA reads TGTGCCAGCAGTCCCGGGACATTCTATGAAGCTTTCTTT. It specifies CASSPGTFYEAFF.

This chain links TRBV7-9 with TRBJ2-1; possibly TRBD1 for D (5 bases). Per the germline V gene, CDR1 is SEHNR and CDR2 is FQNEAQ (reference sequence). V lost 7 bases and J lost 5, with 18 bases in between. This CDR3 contains 15 residues. In DNA, the CDR3 is TGTGCCAGCATCCCTTTTTCGGACATGGACAATGAGCAGTTCTTC. Translated: CASIPFSDMDNEQFF.

This sequence joins TRBV4-1 and TRBJ1-1; 9 bases match TRBD1. Germline-derived CDR1 and CDR2 are MGHRA and YSYEKL. After removal of 5 bases from V and 5 bases from J, the junction contained 9 bases not matched to a gene. CDR3 length equals 15 residues. The CDR3 DNA follows: TGCGCCAGCAGCTGGGGACAGGGCCGGGTGACTGAAGCTTTCTTT. Translated: CASSWGQGRVTEAFF.

The chain uses TRBV10-2 and TRBJ2-3; D may be TRBD1 (7 bases). Germline values: CDR1 WSHSY, CDR2 SAAADI. V gave up 4 bases and J gave up 3 bases, with 14 bases separating them. This CDR3 spans 15 amino acids. The CDR3 region is CASSVWQGGTDTQYF. The DNA for the CDR3 is TGCGCCAGCAGTGTCTGGCAGGGGGGAACAGATACGCAGTATTTT.

The chain links TRBV5-1 to TRBJ1-2, with unresolved D. The V end was cut by 6 bases, the J end by 1 base, with 16 bases between. From germline, CDR1 is SGHRS and CDR2 YFSETQ. The CDR3 runs 15 residues. CDR3 bases: TGCGCCAGCACCCTAGGGAGTCCAGATAACTATGGCTACACCTTC. Translating gives CASTLGSPDNYGYTF. The variable domain in full, completed from reference TRBV5-1 and TRBJ1-2, reads KAGVTQTPRYLIKTRGQQVTLSCSPISGHRSVSWYQQTPGQGLQFLFEYFSETQRNKGNFPGRFSGRQFSNSRSEMNVSTLELGDSALYLCASTLGSPDNYGYTFGSGTRLTVV.

The chain has TRBV4-1 and TRBJ1-2; no reliable D call. Trimming stripped 4 bases from V and 2 bases from J, with 5 bases between. Germline V CDR1 and CDR2: MGHRA, YSYEKL. The CDR3 totals 12 residues. CDR3 sequence reads: CASSPGNYGYTF. Written as DNA, the CDR3 is TGCGCCAGCAGCCCGGGAAACTATGGCTACACCTTC.

V gene TRBV21-1 combines with J gene TRBJ2-1; no DNA check was done on the table's D call, TRBD1. TRBV21-1 is listed as a pseudogene. This CDR3 has 13 amino acids. The CDR3 loop reads CASDRAMGDEQFF. The DNA of the CDR3 is TGTGCCAGCGACAGGGCCATGGGGGATGAGCAGTTCTTC.

The V and J genes are TRBV28 and TRBJ2-1, with D maybe TRBD2 (5 bases). With 3 bases removed from V and 3 bases from J, the gap between germline ends came to 15 bases. CDR3 length: 16 residues. CDR1 and CDR2 (germline): MDHEN, SYDVKM. The CDR3 loop reads CASSLQAETFYNEQFF. CDR3 in DNA: TGTGCCAGCAGTTTGCAAGCGGAGACTTTCTACAATGAGCAGTTCTTC.

The V call is TRBV28, the J call TRBJ2-7; 8 bases line up with TRBD1. Germline V gene data show CDR1 as MDHEN and CDR2 as SYDVKM. This CDR3 is 14 amino acids long. V was pared by 2 bases and J by 6 bases, with 6 bases of the junction left unmatched. CDR3 residues: CASSLTGTGSEQYV. The CDR3 nucleotides are TGTGCCAGCAGTTTAACCGGGACAGGCTCCGAGCAGTACGTC.

The chain uses TRBV10-1 and TRBJ2-3; D call uncertain. The V end lost 6 bases, the J end lost 4 bases, and 17 bases lay between the germline ends. Looked up from germline, CDR1 is WNHNN and CDR2 is SYGVQD (reference sequence). CDR3 length: 15 amino acids. The CDR3 DNA is TGCGCCAGCAGGGCTGAGGCCCGTGGCCCAGATACGCAGTATTTT. Its translation is CASRAEARGPDTQYF.

V gene TRBV11-2 combines with J gene TRBJ2-5; D ambiguous. CDR3 length equals 15 residues. V dropped 5 bases and J dropped 2 bases, with 15 bases sitting between them. Germline V gene sequence: CDR1 SGHAT, CDR2 FQNNGV. This CDR3 reads CASSAPVEVQETQYF. CDR3 DNA: TGTGCCAGCAGCGCTCCAGTAGAGGTACAAGAGACCCAGTACTTC.

The CDR3 reads CASSLAWGGTDTQYF. The CDR3 DNA reads as TGTGCCAGCAGCTTAGCTTGGGGAGGCACAGATACGCAGTATTTT. This chain joins TRBV5-4 and TRBJ2-3; possibly TRBD2 for D (5 bases). V lost 2 bases and J 1 base, leaving 11 bases between the germline ends. Germline V lookup: CDR1 SGHNT, CDR2 YYREEE (reference sequence). This CDR3 has 15 amino acids.

The V and J genes are TRBV6-1 and TRBJ1-1; 7 nucleotides align to TRBD1. The CDR3 runs to 17 residues. From germline, CDR1 is MNHNS and CDR2 SASEGT. The ends lost 2 bases at V and 4 bases at J; junction bases unmatched: 13. This CDR3 reads CASSEPLRLDRATEAFF. The CDR3 DNA reads as TGTGCCAGCAGTGAACCTCTCAGACTTGACAGGGCCACTGAAGCTTTCTTT.

This sequence joins TRBV27 and TRBJ2-1; 13 bases align to TRBD2. CDR3 size: 20 residues. The germline V gene encodes CDR1 MNHEY and CDR2 SMNVEV (reference sequence). V lost 2 bases, J lost 10 bases, and 20 bases stayed unmatched. Here the CDR3 reads CASSLKGRPTSGGAGGEQFF. The DNA for the CDR3 is TGTGCCAGCAGTTTAAAGGGGCGACCCACTAGCGGGGGGGCCGGTGGGGAGCAGTTCTTC.

The V gene is TRBV19, the J gene TRBJ2-6, with D perhaps matching TRBD2 (6 bases). From germline, CDR1 is LNHDA and CDR2 SQIVND (reference sequence). The V gene lost 5 bases and the J gene lost 1 base, with 12 bases spanning the gap. The CDR3 length is 16 residues. The CDR3 loop is CASSVLASSGANVLTF. CDR3 sequence (DNA): TGTGCCAGTAGTGTACTAGCATCGTCTGGGGCCAACGTCCTGACTTTC.

The V call is TRBV7-2, the J call TRBJ2-1; unclear D gene. The CDR3 is made up of 16 amino acids. The ends were cut back, 2 bases at V and 6 bases at J, with 17 bases in the middle. Germline loops: CDR1 SGHTA, CDR2 FQGNSA. CDR3 sequence: CASSLSSSEPLNEQFF. The CDR3 nucleotides are TGTGCCAGCAGCTTAAGCTCCAGCGAGCCGCTCAATGAGCAGTTCTTC. Full variable domain (rest looked up from reference TRBV7-2 and TRBJ2-1): GAGVSQSPSNKVTEKGKDVELRCDPISGHTALYWYRQSLGQGLEFLIYFQGNSAPDKSGLPSDRFSAERTGGSVSTLTIQRTQQEDSAVYLCASSLSSSEPLNEQFFGPGTRLTVL.

The chain combines TRBV6-5 with TRBJ2-7; 7 nucleotides align to TRBD2. This CDR3 contains 15 residues. Germline lookup yields CDR1 MNHEY and CDR2 SVGAGI. V was clipped by 0 bases and J by 7 bases; unmatched bases: 9. The CDR3 DNA reads as TGTGCCAGCAGTTACTCCTTTGCGGGAGAGGGAGAGCAGTACTTC. This gives the protein CASSYSFAGEGEQYF.

This clone was recorded many times. The J gene is TRBJ2-7, the V gene TRBV2, with 10 bases identical to TRBD2. J was trimmed by 4 bases and V by 4 bases; bases with no gene match: 4. The CDR3 spans 14 residues. Germline lookup yields CDR1 SNHLY and CDR2 FYNNEI. In DNA, the CDR3 is TGTGCCAGCAGTGCAGGTAGCGGGAGGTACGAGCAGTACTTC. This codes for CASSAGSGRYEQYF.

The CDR3 region is CASSDPGQRPYEQYF. CDR3 DNA sequence: TGTGCCAGCAGTGACCCGGGACAGAGACCCTACGAGCAGTACTTC. This chain connects TRBV6-1 to TRBJ2-7; 7 nucleotides align to TRBD1. With 3 bases clipped from V and 2 bases from J, the junction kept 7 bases outside the gene matches. The CDR3 totals 15 residues. The germline V gene encodes CDR1 MNHNS and CDR2 SASEGT.